This TCR beta chain originates from a study of blood T cell repertoires in COVID-19. Assay: immunoSEQ multiplex PCR; the TCRdb copy retains only in-frame clones and omits some. The table has about 190,000 clones, over 75% seen once. A few counts support this clone. The receptor's source is a woman aged 80 or over with active or convalescent COVID-19. The sample comprised peripheral blood.

The CDR3 DNA reads TGCGCCAGCAGCCCTGAGGGGACAGGGTTTAGCAATGAGCAGTTCTTC. It is translated as CASSPEGTGFSNEQFF. The chain carries TRBV5-1 and TRBJ2-1, with 9 bases fitting TRBD1. CDR1 and CDR2 (germline): SGHRS, YFSETQ. Unmatched junction bases numbered 11, after V lost 4 bases and J lost 6 bases. The length of the CDR3 is 16 residues.